This record covers a single TCR beta chain. At one end, the junction sequence differs from germline, possibly due to a read error. CDR1 and CDR2 (germline): MDHEN, SYDVKM. The CDR3 loop spans 16 amino acids. The data were taken from a study of blood T cells in healthy people across ages. Through a sample-barcoded 5' primer and a J-beta primer mix, a second PCR was run for about 6 to 11 cycles. MiXCR, run by TCRdb on the 5' RACE reads, gives a single entry per CDR3 protein. The table shows hundreds of thousands of distinct CDR3 sequences, with 45% to 60% occurring only once. J is TRBJ2-1 and V is TRBV28; 9 bases line up with TRBD1. The sequencing sample was made of blood. The origin of this receptor is a woman aged 80 or over in good health. The chain's CDR3 is CAGSRLRDRVYNEQFF. The CDR3 DNA reads as TGTGCCGGCAGTCGCCTTCGGGACAGGGTGTACAATGAGCAGTTCTTC.